This T cell receptor (beta chain) was retrieved from a study of shared T cell receptors in the human thymus. The CDR3 covers 13 residues. Germline loops: CDR1 SGDLS, CDR2 YYNGEE. V gave up 4 bases and J gave up 4 bases, with 11 bases separating them. Libraries were prepared by immunoSEQ multiplex PCR; TCRdb keeps only in-frame clonotypes and omits some of them. The sample has 600,000 to 900,000 clones, roughly 88% seen once; the top ten hold around 0.0099%. This sample also appeared in a second study, on human thymus T cells. Per that paper: In corrective heart surgery, resections were taken, and these provided the thymus tissue.

The clonotype originates from a girl less than two years old with a congenital heart defect. Sequenced sample: thymocytes. V is TRBV9 and J is TRBJ1-1; D is ambiguous. In DNA form, the CDR3 reads TGTGCCAGCAGCCCTGGAGTTGGCACTGAAGCTTTCTTT. It codes for CASSPGVGTEAFF.